This T cell receptor (beta chain) was retrieved from a study of neoadjuvant anti-PD-1 for oral cavity cancer. Study in general: Non-progressing patients received a fourth nivolumab dose near day 43, then surgery on days 50-56.

The CDR3 has 14 residues. Trimming cost V 4 bases and J 7 bases; bases outside gene matches: 7. From germline, CDR1 is MNHEY and CDR2 SVGAGI. Sequencing was performed with immunoSEQ multiplex PCR; in TCRdb, only in-frame clones are kept and a portion is missing. The top ten clones hold about 3.2% of a sample with about 13,000 clones, 65% to 80% of them seen once. Time point reported: after neoadjuvant nivolumab, at surgical resection. V and J are TRBV6-5 and TRBJ1-1; TRBD1 agrees at 9 bases. The sample was PBMCs, taken after nivolumab (anti-PD-1) treatment. This receptor was identified in a person between 35 and 79 years old with oral cavity squamous cell carcinoma. The CDR3 here is CASSLTGGSYEAFF. In DNA, the CDR3 is TGTGCCAGCAGTTTAACAGGGGGCTCTTATGAAGCTTTCTTT.